The 8 T cell receptor beta chains listed next were all sequenced from one sample in a study of radiation and T cells in renal cell carcinoma. Time point indicated: blood 4 weeks post-SBRT, at nephrectomy. Treatment specified: 15 Gy SBRT to primary tumor, nephrectomy 4 weeks later. Method: immunoSEQ multiplex PCR; TCRdb's copy keeps in-frame clones and lacks some. The sample includes roughly 90,000 clones, approximately 86% of them seen just once. Sequencing was performed on blood, taken from a patient whose treatment included radiotherapy and nephrectomy. The receptor source for this set is a man in his forties or fifties with renal cell carcinoma.

The CDR3 reads CASSDRGLNYGYTF. DNA for the CDR3: TGTGCCAGCAGTGACAGGGGGCTTAACTATGGCTACACCTTC. This sequence joins TRBV5-4 and TRBJ1-2, with TRBD1 matching 10 bases. The trim removed 5 bases at V and 1 base at J, leaving 2 bases unmatched. This CDR3 comprises 14 residues. CDR1 SGHNT and CDR2 YYREEE come from the germline V gene (reference sequence).

In the case of this clone: With a much larger clone just one base away, this may be a read error. The same CDR3 is also encoded by other DNA sequences in this sample. The V and J genes are TRBV2 and TRBJ1-1; D unresolved. Germline CDR1 and CDR2: SNHLY and FYNNEI. The CDR3 contains 10 residues. CDR3 in amino acids: CASSVGEAFF. DNA for the CDR3: TGCGCCAGCAGTGTAGGGGAAGCTTTCTTT. Using reference TRBV2 and TRBJ1-1 for the parts outside the CDR3, the full variable domain is EPEVTQTPSHQVTQMGQEVILRCVPISNHLYFYWYRQILGQKVEFLVSFYNNEISEKSEIFDDQFSVERPDGSNFTLKIRSTKLEDSAMYFCASSVGEAFFGQGTRLTVV.

The rearrangement joins TRBV4-1 to TRBJ1-5, with D unclear. The germline V gene has CDR1 MGHRA and CDR2 YSYEKL. There are 15 residues in the CDR3. Trimming took 4 bases from V and 2 from J, leaving 12 bases between them. CDR3 DNA: TGCGCCAGCAGCCTCAGTGGGTACGGCAATCAGCCCCAGCATTTT. Translation: CASSLSGYGNQPQHF.

This rearrangement joins TRBV5-4 to TRBJ2-7, with a weak D call TRBD1 (6 bases). V dropped 3 bases and J dropped 3 bases, with 16 bases sitting between them. From germline, CDR1 is SGHNT and CDR2 YYREEE (reference sequence). This CDR3 region has 15 residues. Here the CDR3 reads CASSSDSYKIYEQYF. In DNA form, the CDR3 reads TGTGCCAGCAGCTCGGACAGCTATAAAATCTACGAGCAGTACTTC.

This chain links TRBV20-1 with TRBJ2-7; possibly TRBD2 for D (5 bases). Germline CDR1 is DFQATT and CDR2 is SNEGSKA (reference sequence). This CDR3 has 11 residues. Trimming took 4 bases from V and 3 from J, leaving 7 bases between them. The CDR3, as DNA: TGCAGTGCTATTACTAGCTACGAGCAGTACTTC. Encoded protein: CSAITSYEQYF.

The chain combines TRBV28 with TRBJ2-7; the D call may be TRBD1 or TRBD2 (5 bases each). Germline assignment: CDR1 MDHEN and CDR2 SYDVKM. The V end was cut by 5 bases, the J end by 4 bases, with 24 bases between. The CDR3 loop spans 17 amino acids. The CDR3 DNA is TGTGCCAGCAGTCGCCGGGTCACGGGGACGAGAATTTACGAGCAGTACTTC. It yields the protein CASSRRVTGTRIYEQYF. Combining the CDR3 with reference TRBV28 and TRBJ2-7 gives the whole variable domain DVKVTQSSRYLVKRTGEKVFLECVQDMDHENMFWYRQDPGLGLRLIYFSYDVKMKEKGDIPEGYSVSREKKERFSLILESASTNQTSMYLCASSRRVTGTRIYEQYFGPGTRLTVT.

CDR3 in amino acids: CASSGDEGFSGNTIYF. The CDR3 DNA sequence: TGCGCCAGCAGTGGAGACGAAGGTTTCTCTGGAAACACCATATATTTT. The chain employs TRBV10-1 and TRBJ1-3; D not certain. Germline loops: CDR1 WNHNN, CDR2 SYGVQD (reference sequence). The CDR3 sequence is 16 residues long. V was shortened by 4 bases and J by 0 bases, with 13 bases between the two germline ends.

This clone was seen only a few times. This chain connects TRBV4-1 to TRBJ2-7, with TRBD2 matching over 12 bases. The CDR3 has 16 residues. Germline CDR1 MGHRA, CDR2 YSYEKL. Unmatched junction bases numbered 5, after V lost 1 base and J lost 4 bases. The CDR3 DNA reads TGCGCCAGCAGCCAAGCCACTAGCGGGGGGAGGTACGAGCAGTACTTC. Translation gives CASSQATSGGRYEQYF.